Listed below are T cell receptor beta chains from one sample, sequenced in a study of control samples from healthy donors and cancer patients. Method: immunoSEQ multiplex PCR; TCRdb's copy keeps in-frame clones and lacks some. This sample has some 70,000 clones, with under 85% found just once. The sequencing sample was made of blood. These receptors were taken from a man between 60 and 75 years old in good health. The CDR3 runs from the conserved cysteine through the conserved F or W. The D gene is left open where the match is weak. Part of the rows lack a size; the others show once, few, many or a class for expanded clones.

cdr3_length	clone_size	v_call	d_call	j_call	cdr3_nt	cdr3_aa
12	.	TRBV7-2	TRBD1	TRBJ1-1	TGTGCCAGCAGCTTTGGAGACAGGGTAGCTTTCTTT	CASSFGDRVAFF
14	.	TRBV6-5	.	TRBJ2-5	TGTGCCAGCAGAACCGGGGGCATCCAAGAGACCCAGTACTTC	CASRTGGIQETQYF
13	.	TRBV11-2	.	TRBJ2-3	TGTGCCAGCAGCTTAGAGGGCTGGGTTGGGCAGTATTTT	CASSLEGWVGQYF
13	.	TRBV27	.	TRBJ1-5	TGTGCCAGTGTCATGGAGGCAAATCAGCCCCAGCATTTT	CASVMEANQPQHF
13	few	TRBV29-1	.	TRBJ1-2	TGCAGCGTTGAAAGGGACAACCGCTATGGCTACACCTTC	CSVERDNRYGYTF
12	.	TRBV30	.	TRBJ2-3	TGTGCCTGGAGGGGAGGTGGGGATACGCAGTATTTT	CAWRGGGDTQYF
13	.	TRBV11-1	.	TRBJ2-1	TGTGCCAGCAACTCCATGGCCTACAATGAGCAGTTCTTC	CASNSMAYNEQFF
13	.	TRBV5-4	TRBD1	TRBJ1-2	TGTGCCAGCAGCCCAGACAGGGCAGGTGGCTACACCTTC	CASSPDRAGGYTF
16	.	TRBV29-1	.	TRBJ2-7	TGCAGCGTTGTTAAGGCCCCCCGAAGGTCATCCTACGAGCAGTACTTC	CSVVKAPRRSSYEQYF
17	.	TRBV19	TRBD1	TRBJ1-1	TGTGCCAGTAGTTCCGGACAGGCATATTTCGAACGAAATGAAGCTTTCTTT	CASSSGQAYFERNEAFF
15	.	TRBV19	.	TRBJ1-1	TGTGCCAGTAGTATACGCCGCAATGGGGGCACTGAAGCTTTCTTT	CASSIRRNGGTEAFF
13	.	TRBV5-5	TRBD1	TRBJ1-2	TGTGCCAGCAGCTTCGGACAGGGGGATGGCTACACCTTC	CASSFGQGDGYTF
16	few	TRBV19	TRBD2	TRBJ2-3	TGTGCCAGTAGTGATCCTAGCGGGGGGAGCACAGATACGCAGTATTTT	CASSDPSGGSTDTQYF
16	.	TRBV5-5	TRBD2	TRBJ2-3	TGTGCCAGCAGCCCCTTAGCGGGAGGACCCACAGATACGCAGTATTTT	CASSPLAGGPTDTQYF
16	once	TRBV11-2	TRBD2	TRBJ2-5	TGTGCCAGCAGCCCCAGAGGGCTAGCGGGAAAAGAGACCCAGTACTTC	CASSPRGLAGKETQYF
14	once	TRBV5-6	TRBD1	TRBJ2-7	TGTGCCAGCAGCTATTCGGGACAGGGGGCCGAGCAGTACTTC	CASSYSGQGAEQYF
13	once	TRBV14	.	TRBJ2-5	TGTGCCAGCAGCCAATCTGTCCAAGAGACCCAGTACTTC	CASSQSVQETQYF
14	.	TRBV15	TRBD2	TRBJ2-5	TGTGCCACCAAGGGACTAGCGGGAGTAGAGACCCAGTACTTC	CATKGLAGVETQYF
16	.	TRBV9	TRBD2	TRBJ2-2	TGTGCCAGCAGCGTAAGGCGGGAGGCGAACACCGGGGAGCTGTTTTTT	CASSVRREANTGELFF
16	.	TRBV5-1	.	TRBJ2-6	TGCGCCAGCAGCTTGGTGGGGGGCTCTGGGGCCAACGTCCTGACTTTC	CASSLVGGSGANVLTF
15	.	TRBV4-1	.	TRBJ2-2	TGCGCCAGCAGCCCCAAAAGGGGGTACACCGGGGAGCTGTTTTTT	CASSPKRGYTGELFF
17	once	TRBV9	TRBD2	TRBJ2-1	TGTGCCAGCAGCGCATACGGACTAGCGGGGGCCTACAATGAGCAGTTCTTC	CASSAYGLAGAYNEQFF
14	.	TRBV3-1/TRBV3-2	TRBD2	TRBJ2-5	TGTGCCAGCAGCCTAGCGGGAGGACAAGAGACCCAGTACTTC	CASSLAGGQETQYF
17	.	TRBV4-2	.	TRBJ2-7	TGTGCCAGCAGCCCAACTTCGACAGGAGCAAGCTCCTACGAGCAGTACTTC	CASSPTSTGASSYEQYF
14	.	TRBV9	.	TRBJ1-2	TGTGCCAGCAGCGTAGGGGACGGAAAATATGGCTACACCTTC	CASSVGDGKYGYTF
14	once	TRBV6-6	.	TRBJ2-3	TGTGCCAGCAGTTATGGGGGGCCGGCAGATACGCAGTATTTT	CASSYGGPADTQYF
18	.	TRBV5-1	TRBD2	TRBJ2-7	TGCGCCAGCAGCTTCCGAAGCGCTACCGGGAGGGCGTCCTACGAGCAGTACTTC	CASSFRSATGRASYEQYF
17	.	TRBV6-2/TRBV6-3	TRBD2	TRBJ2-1	TGTGCCAGCAGTTTTCTAGCGGGATTCTCCTCCTACAATGAGCAGTTCTTC	CASSFLAGFSSYNEQFF
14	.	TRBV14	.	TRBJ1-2	TGTGCCAGCAGCCAAGACCGGGGAGGCTATGGCTACACCTTC	CASSQDRGGYGYTF